This T cell receptor beta chain was identified in a study of shared clonotypes between healthy human individuals. In germline, CDR1 is SGDLS, CDR2 YYNGEE. The CDR3 has 15 residues. V was cut by 0 bases and J by 2 bases, with 12 bases left in between. Generated by immunoSEQ multiplex PCR, the TCRdb table keeps only in-frame clones and is missing some. Of over a million clones in the sample, over 95% were seen once. The sequence derives from a man under 40 in good health. V gene TRBV9 combines with J gene TRBJ2-7; D assignment may be TRBD1 or TRBD2 (5 bases each). The sequencing sample was made of naive CD4+ T cells sorted from blood. Subset indicated: CD45RA+ positively selected. In nucleotides, the CDR3 is TGTGCCAGCAGCGTAGGGGGGACGGACCCCTACGAGCAGTACTTC. It specifies CASSVGGTDPYEQYF.